A selection of T cell receptor beta chains follows, all from one sample in a study of T cells in Graves' hyperthyroidism and ophthalmopathy. Each CDR3 protein is one row after TCRdb ran MiXCR on the multiplex PCR reads. Of approximately 640,000 distinct CDR3 sequences in the sample, about 45% were seen once. Sequencing used peripheral blood or thyroid tissue (not recorded which). The source is an adult man with Graves' disease, either hyperthyroidism or ophthalmopathy (not recorded which). The CDR3 runs from the conserved cysteine through the conserved F or W. A D gene is named only where the DNA matches it firmly. Rows give clone size only sometimes, using once, few, many, or a class for an expanded clone.

J: TRBJ1-4
size: NA
D: NA
V: TRBV5-1
CDR3: CASRVGTNEKLFF
DNA: TGCGCCAGCCGAGTGGGGACTAATGAAAAACTGTTTTTT

J: TRBJ1-1
size: NA
D: TRBD1
V: TRBV25-1
CDR3: CASSPGTGGSTEAFF
DNA: TGTGCCAGCTCACCCGGGACAGGGGGGAGCACTGAAGCTTTCTTT

J: TRBJ1-4
size: NA
D: NA
V: TRBV2
CDR3: CASSDGWGKNEKLFF
DNA: TGTGCCAGCAGTGATGGTTGGGGCAAGAATGAAAAACTGTTTTTT

J: TRBJ1-1
size: NA
D: NA
V: TRBV29-1
CDR3: CSSDPLTTEAFF
DNA: TGCAGCAGTGACCCTTTGACCACTGAAGCTTTCTTT

J: TRBJ2-2
size: NA
D: NA
V: TRBV10-3
CDR3: CAISGLDPRRELFF
DNA: TGTGCCATCAGTGGTTTAGACCCCCGCCGGGAGCTGTTTTTT

J: TRBJ1-6
size: NA
D: NA
V: TRBV20-1
CDR3: CSARQSRDSYNSPLHF
DNA: TGCAGTGCTAGACAGTCCAGGGATTCGTATAATTCACCCCTCCACTTT

J: TRBJ2-5
size: NA
D: TRBD2
V: TRBV7-3
CDR3: CASSPGIAGREAQYF
DNA: TGTGCCAGCAGCCCCGGGATAGCGGGGAGAGAGGCCCAGTACTTC

J: TRBJ1-1
size: few
D: NA
V: TRBV6-6
CDR3: CASSSALTNTEAFF
DNA: TGTGCCAGCAGTTCGGCACTTACGAACACTGAAGCTTTCTTT

J: TRBJ2-7
size: NA
D: NA
V: TRBV24-1
CDR3: CATSRAEYEQYF
DNA: TGTGCCACCAGTCGAGCGGAATACGAGCAGTACTTC

J: TRBJ1-2
size: NA
D: TRBD1
V: TRBV10-3
CDR3: CARDRGAGYTF
DNA: TGTGCCAGGGACAGGGGAGCTGGCTACACCTTC

J: TRBJ1-4
size: many
D: NA
V: TRBV7-2
CDR3: CASSLTVATNEKLFF
DNA: TGTGCCAGCAGCCTTACCGTTGCAACTAATGAAAAACTGTTTTTT

J: TRBJ1-4
size: NA
D: NA
V: TRBV6-6
CDR3: CASSLRWGTNEKLFF
DNA: TGTGCCAGCAGTTTACGGTGGGGGACTAATGAAAAACTGTTTTTT

J: TRBJ1-1
size: once
D: NA
V: TRBV12-3/TRBV12-4
CDR3: CASSKDTNTEAFF
DNA: TGTGCCAGCAGCAAAGATACGAACACTGAAGCTTTCTTT

J: TRBJ2-7
size: NA
D: NA
V: TRBV7-9
CDR3: CASSYGQLAYEQYF
DNA: TGTGCCAGCAGCTATGGACAGCTCGCTTACGAGCAGTACTTC

J: TRBJ1-2
size: many
D: NA
V: TRBV10-3
CDR3: CAISEFGTDSYGYTF
DNA: TGTGCCATCAGTGAGTTTGGGACGGATTCCTATGGCTACACCTTC

J: TRBJ2-2
size: many
D: TRBD1
V: TRBV20-1
CDR3: CSASQGAQDTGELFF
DNA: TGCAGTGCTAGTCAGGGGGCGCAGGACACCGGGGAGCTGTTTTTT

J: TRBJ1-1
size: once
D: TRBD1
V: TRBV12-3/TRBV12-4
CDR3: CASSVDRGATGAFF
DNA: TGTGCCAGCAGTGTAGACAGGGGGGCCACTGGAGCTTTCTTT

J: TRBJ1-1
size: many
D: NA
V: TRBV10-3
CDR3: CAIKGGAGRTEAFF
DNA: TGTGCCATCAAGGGCGGGGCAGGGCGAACTGAAGCTTTCTTT

J: TRBJ1-6
size: many
D: NA
V: TRBV12-3/TRBV12-4
CDR3: CASSLDDASPLHF
DNA: TGTGCCAGCAGTTTAGATGATGCGTCACCCCTCCACTTT

J: TRBJ1-5
size: NA
D: NA
V: TRBV2
CDR3: CASSGGPQHF
DNA: TGTGCCAGCAGTGGGGGGCCCCAGCATTTT

J: TRBJ1-2
size: once
D: TRBD1
V: TRBV9
CDR3: CASSASSGGAVGYTF
DNA: TGTGCCAGCAGTGCTAGTTCAGGGGGCGCGGTCGGCTACACCTTC

J: TRBJ1-1
size: NA
D: NA
V: TRBV2
CDR3: CASSLHPGNTEAFF
DNA: TGTGCCAGCAGTTTGCACCCTGGGAACACTGAAGCTTTCTTT

J: TRBJ1-2
size: NA
D: NA
V: TRBV10-3
CDR3: CASRSGPGYTF
DNA: TGTGCCAGCAGATCGGGGCCAGGCTACACCTTC

J: TRBJ1-5
size: NA
D: TRBD1
V: TRBV24-1
CDR3: CASSERDRSNQPQHF
DNA: TGTGCCAGCAGTGAGAGGGACAGAAGCAATCAGCCCCAGCATTTT

J: TRBJ1-6
size: many
D: TRBD1
V: TRBV25-1
CDR3: CASSDAGTGRSPLHF
DNA: TGTGCCAGCAGCGATGCCGGGACAGGGCGTTCACCCCTCCACTTT

J: TRBJ2-5
size: many
D: TRBD2
V: TRBV7-9
CDR3: CASSSGLAGVETQYF
DNA: TGTGCCAGCAGCTCGGGACTAGCGGGAGTAGAGACCCAGTACTTC

J: TRBJ1-5
size: NA
D: TRBD1
V: TRBV10-2
CDR3: CASREGAGGISNQPQHF
DNA: TGTGCCAGCAGAGAAGGGGCAGGGGGTATCAGCAATCAGCCCCAGCATTTT

J: TRBJ1-5
size: few
D: NA
V: TRBV2
CDR3: CASSEGLEEPQHF
DNA: TGTGCCAGCAGTGAAGGGCTCGAAGAGCCCCAGCATTTT

J: TRBJ2-7
size: few
D: TRBD1
V: TRBV5-1
CDR3: CASSPPGQIAYEQYF
DNA: TGCGCCAGCAGCCCTCCGGGACAGATAGCTTACGAGCAGTACTTC

J: TRBJ2-5
size: NA
D: NA
V: TRBV7-9
CDR3: CASMGRSVETQYF
DNA: TGTGCCAGCATGGGGCGCTCGGTAGAGACCCAGTACTTC

J: TRBJ1-2
size: NA
D: TRBD1
V: TRBV7-9
CDR3: CASSSGQGRSYGYTF
DNA: TGTGCCAGCAGTTCCGGACAGGGACGAAGTTATGGCTACACCTTC

J: TRBJ1-6
size: NA
D: NA
V: TRBV20-1
CDR3: CSAKKTGIGSPLHF
DNA: TGCAGTGCTAAAAAAACGGGAATCGGGTCACCCCTCCACTTT

J: TRBJ2-5
size: NA
D: TRBD1
V: TRBV24-1
CDR3: CTTSDKGAQETQYF
DNA: TGTACCACCAGTGATAAGGGGGCCCAAGAGACCCAGTACTTC

J: TRBJ2-5
size: NA
D: TRBD1
V: TRBV2
CDR3: CASIVPGTGGRETQYF
DNA: TGTGCCAGCATTGTGCCCGGGACAGGGGGCCGTGAGACCCAGTACTTC

J: TRBJ2-7
size: NA
D: TRBD2
V: TRBV7-2
CDR3: CASSLERGPSYEQYF
DNA: TGTGCCAGCAGCTTGGAGCGGGGGCCTTCCTACGAGCAGTACTTC

J: TRBJ1-2
size: many
D: NA
V: TRBV24-1
CDR3: CATSDYTGYSGYTF
DNA: TGTGCCACCAGTGACTACACAGGGTATAGTGGCTACACCTTC

J: TRBJ2-5
size: NA
D: NA
V: TRBV6-5
CDR3: CASSFPAQETQYF
DNA: TGTGCCAGCAGCTTTCCGGCGCAAGAGACCCAGTACTTC

J: TRBJ1-5
size: NA
D: NA
V: TRBV7-6
CDR3: CASSGDPLGNQPQHF
DNA: TGTGCCAGCAGCGGTGACCCCTTGGGCAATCAGCCCCAGCATTTT

J: TRBJ1-1
size: NA
D: NA
V: TRBV7-9
CDR3: CASSLAGTRTEAFF
DNA: TGTGCCAGCAGCTTAGCAGGGACCCGAACTGAAGCTTTCTTT

J: TRBJ2-5
size: many
D: TRBD1
V: TRBV11-2
CDR3: CASSLGQMQETQYF
DNA: TGTGCCAGCAGCTTGGGACAGATGCAAGAGACCCAGTACTTC

J: TRBJ1-2
size: NA
D: NA
V: TRBV24-1
CDR3: CATSDSGRNNLYGYTF
DNA: TGTGCCACCAGTGACTCGGGACGGAATAACCTCTATGGCTACACCTTC

J: TRBJ2-7
size: NA
D: NA
V: TRBV2
CDR3: CASSPADRILSYEQYF
DNA: TGTGCCAGCTCACCCGCGGACAGAATTCTCTCCTACGAGCAGTACTTC

J: TRBJ1-3
size: NA
D: NA
V: TRBV7-9
CDR3: CASSQGSLSGNTIYF
DNA: TGTGCCAGCAGCCAGGGGTCCCTCTCTGGAAACACCATATATTTT

J: TRBJ1-2
size: NA
D: TRBD1
V: TRBV20-1
CDR3: CSASGGTGTDDRYTF
DNA: TGCAGTGCTAGCGGGGGGACAGGGACGGACGATCGCTACACCTTC

J: TRBJ2-7
size: NA
D: NA
V: TRBV6-5
CDR3: CASSLDAGPTYEQYF
DNA: TGTGCCAGCAGTTTAGATGCAGGGCCCACCTACGAGCAGTACTTC

J: TRBJ2-5
size: few
D: NA
V: TRBV10-3
CDR3: CAISESRGTQQETQYF
DNA: TGTGCCATCAGTGAGTCTAGGGGGACTCAACAAGAGACCCAGTACTTC

J: TRBJ1-2
size: few
D: NA
V: TRBV7-2
CDR3: CASSLAVWSTGYTF
DNA: TGTGCCAGCAGCTTGGCCGTGTGGAGCACCGGCTACACCTTC

J: TRBJ2-7
size: NA
D: NA
V: TRBV7-9
CDR3: CASSQDKYRDEQYF
DNA: TGTGCCAGCAGCCAAGATAAGTACAGGGATGAGCAGTACTTC

J: TRBJ2-2
size: NA
D: TRBD2
V: TRBV2
CDR3: CASTPFGRAGYTGELFF
DNA: TGTGCCAGCACCCCATTCGGGAGAGCGGGATACACCGGGGAGCTGTTTTTT

J: TRBJ1-1
size: few
D: NA
V: TRBV7-9
CDR3: CASSQGHSNTEAFF
DNA: TGTGCCAGCAGTCAGGGACATTCGAACACTGAAGCTTTCTTT